Included here is one T cell receptor beta chain sequence, with context. Its antigen remains unknown. This sample is drawn from a study of cytomegalovirus exposure and HLA in healthy donors. Study results and caveats: Rarity characterized most TCR sequences, yet some public TCRs appeared in many donors. The authors later found HLA-associated TCR beta chains more clonally expanded than equally common others. Earlier findings revealed that most TCR beta V segments proved productive either about 90% or about 30% of the time.

The PCR had 60 Vbeta and 13 Jbeta primers. Sequenced by immunoSEQ multiplex PCR; TCRdb stores in-frame clones only, minus some. The table has 200,000 to 250,000 clones, 60% to 80% seen once. Trimming left V 6 bases short and J 2 bases short, with 8 bases between. Germline loops: CDR1 SGHAT, CDR2 FQNNGV. The CDR3 runs to 13 residues. Sequencing was carried out using PBMCs. The rearrangement links TRBV11-2 to TRBJ2-4; D remains unclear. The receptor's source is a woman aged 25-40 years in good health and CMV-seronegative. The CDR3 DNA reads as TGTGCCAGCAGTTCACTCTCCAAAAACATTCAGTACTTC. It specifies CASSSLSKNIQYF.